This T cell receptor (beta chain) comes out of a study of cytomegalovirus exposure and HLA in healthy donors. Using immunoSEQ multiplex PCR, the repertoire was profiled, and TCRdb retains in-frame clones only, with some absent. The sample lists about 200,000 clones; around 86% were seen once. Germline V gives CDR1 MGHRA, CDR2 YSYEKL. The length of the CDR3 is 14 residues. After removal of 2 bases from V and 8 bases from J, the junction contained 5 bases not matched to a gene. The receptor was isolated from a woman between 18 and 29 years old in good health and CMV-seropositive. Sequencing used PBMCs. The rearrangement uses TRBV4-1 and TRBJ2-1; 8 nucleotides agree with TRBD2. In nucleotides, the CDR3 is TGCGCCAGCAGCCAACAGACTAGCGAAGATGAGCAGTTCTTC. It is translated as CASSQQTSEDEQFF.